This T cell receptor beta chain was recovered during a study of blood T cells in healthy people across ages (dated by TCRdb to the mid-2010s). The study in broad terms: In model experiments, roughly one uniquely barcoded TCR beta cDNA molecule per two T cells was captured by template switching. To avoid experimental bias, donors of different ages were distributed randomly across sequencing lanes. The donors were split into four age groups: young (average about 15 years), middle-aged (roughly 42), aged (about 62) and long-lived (approximately 80). The study analyzed two additional independent replicas of 1 million unique cDNA reads from the same blood draw for two donors, one aged 18 to 30 and one aged 80 or older. Age-related changes in TCR beta repertoire diversity were measured in the study by deep sequencing normalized with unique cDNA molecular identifiers.

The roughly 37 donors, aged about 6 to 95 years, were systemically healthy Caucasian individuals from Russia. Each donor gave roughly 9.5 milliliters of peripheral blood, collected into EDTA-treated Vacutainer tubes. Ficoll-Paque density-gradient centrifugation was used to isolate PBMCs, with at least 7 million obtained per sample. Total RNA, at least 5.5 micrograms per sample, was extracted from PBMCs with Trizol reagent. For every donor, flow cytometry on a PBMC aliquot measured the percentage of naive CD45RAhigh/CD27high T cells. For this clonotype: Its antigen is still unknown. No base qualities exist here, and no much larger clone lies one base off it.

CDR1 and CDR2 (SGHDT, YYEEEE) derive from the germline V gene. Counted from cysteine to phenylalanine, this CDR3 has 14 amino acids. This entry keeps only the CDR3 DNA: 42 bases, framed from base 1. A distance of 8 bases separates the germline ends of V and J, which lose 4 bases and 0 bases respectively. What the authors observed across the whole study: As age increased, observed TCR beta diversity per million T cells dropped in a roughly linear way, and a significant reduction was already evident by age 40. Donor CMV infection status was unknown, potentially confounding age-related changes in expanded clonotypes. Estimates of total diversity from one million sequenced T cells were regarded as lower bounds and underestimates. There was a strong correlation between observed TCR beta diversity and the percentage of naive T cells measured by flow cytometry. Conclusive comparison of naive and antigen-experienced compartments was prevented by the profiling of bulk unsorted PBMCs. Compared with the aged group, more naive CD4+ T cells, fewer expanded clones and increased TCR diversity were shown by the long-lived group, suggesting age selection.

The method was 5' RACE. TCRdb names Illumina HiSeq 2500 as the instrument used. A second PCR of roughly 6 to 11 cycles was run with a J-beta primer mix and a sample-barcoded 5' primer. A unique molecular identifier was introduced onto each TCR beta cDNA molecule by a template-switch 5' adaptor carrying 12 random nucleotides. Each sample yielded at least 3 million CDR3-containing paired-end reads. First-strand cDNA was synthesized from all RNA with the Mint cDNA synthesis kit, primed by a TRBC-specific oligonucleotide. After uracil-DNA glycosylase treatment, a first 18-cycle PCR used universal primers M1SS and BC2_uni_R on all cDNA. Under the source paper's analysis protocol: For normalization, 1 million high-quality reads, each with a distinct molecular identifier, were randomly selected from each sample. Reads with shared molecular identifiers were discarded instead of being binned into consensus sequences. MiTCR, with a Q25 quality threshold and the strictest error-elimination algorithm, was used for CDR3 identification, clonotype clustering and error correction. Lower-bound total TCR beta diversity was estimated with a nonparametric unseen species model using Euler transformation. TCRdb handled the public reads itself, with Q25 trimming in fastp and clone calling in MiXCR, and kept productive beta chains. Entries are consolidated by CDR3 protein sequence, retaining the most common genes and DNA. TCRdb's processing, not the study's, gives the V and J calls here. Present in this sample are approximately 1.5 million distinct CDR3 sequences, about 45% of which were seen just once. The ten largest account for about 3.8% of the sample.

This clonotype originated in a woman aged 18-35 years in good health. The material sequenced was blood. The chain is made from TRBV5-6 and TRBJ1-5, with the D gene call left open. Here the CDR3 is given as CASSIRASNQPQHF. The nucleotide sequence reads TGTGCCAGCAGCATTCGGGCTAGCAATCAGCCCCAGCATTTT. Beyond the CDR3, the reference TRBV5-6 and TRBJ1-5 genes provide the residues; the full variable domain reads: DAGVTQSPTHLIKTRGQQVTLRCSPKSGHDTVSWYQQALGQGPQFIFQYYEEEERQRGNFPDRFSGHQFPNYSSELNVNALLLGDSALYLCASSIRASNQPQHFGDGTRLSIL.